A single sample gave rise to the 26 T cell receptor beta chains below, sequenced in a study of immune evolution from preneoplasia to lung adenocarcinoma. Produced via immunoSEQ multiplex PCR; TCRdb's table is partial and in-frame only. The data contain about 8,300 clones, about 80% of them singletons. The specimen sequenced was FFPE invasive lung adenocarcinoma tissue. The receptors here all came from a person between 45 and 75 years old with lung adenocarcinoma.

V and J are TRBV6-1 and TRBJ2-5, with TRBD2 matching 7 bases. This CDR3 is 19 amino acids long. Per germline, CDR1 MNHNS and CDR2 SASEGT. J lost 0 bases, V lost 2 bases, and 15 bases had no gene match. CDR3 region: CASSEWAPGGGSYQETQYF. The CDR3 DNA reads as TGTGCCAGCAGTGAATGGGCGCCGGGCGGGGGATCATACCAAGAGACCCAGTACTTC.

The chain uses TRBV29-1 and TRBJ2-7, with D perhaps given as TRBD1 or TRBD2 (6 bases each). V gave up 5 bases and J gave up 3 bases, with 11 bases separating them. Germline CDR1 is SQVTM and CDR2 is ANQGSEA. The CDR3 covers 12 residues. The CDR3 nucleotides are TGCAGCGTTCAGGAGGGGGACTACGAGCAGTACTTC. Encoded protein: CSVQEGDYEQYF.

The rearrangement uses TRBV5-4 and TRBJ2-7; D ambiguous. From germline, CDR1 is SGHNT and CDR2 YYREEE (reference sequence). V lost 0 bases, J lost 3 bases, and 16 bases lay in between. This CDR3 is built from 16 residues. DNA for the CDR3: TGTGCCAGCAGCTTGGCCGGGTCATACTTCAACTACGAGCAGTACTTC. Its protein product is CASSLAGSYFNYEQYF.

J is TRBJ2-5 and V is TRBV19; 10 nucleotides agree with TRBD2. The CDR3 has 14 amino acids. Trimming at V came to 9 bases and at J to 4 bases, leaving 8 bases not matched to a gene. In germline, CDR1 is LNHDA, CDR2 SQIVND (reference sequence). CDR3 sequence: CASRQLAGVETQYF. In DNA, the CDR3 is TGTGCCAGCCGGCAGCTAGCGGGAGTAGAGACCCAGTACTTC.

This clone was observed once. This CDR3 is CASSTLLATGELFF. CDR3 nucleotide sequence: TGTGCCAGTAGTACCCTACTCGCCACCGGGGAGCTGTTTTTT. The V and J genes are TRBV19 and TRBJ2-2; D remains unclear. CDR3 size: 14 residues. V was clipped by 4 bases and J by 4 bases, with 10 bases between them. Germline V gives CDR1 LNHDA, CDR2 SQIVND (reference sequence).

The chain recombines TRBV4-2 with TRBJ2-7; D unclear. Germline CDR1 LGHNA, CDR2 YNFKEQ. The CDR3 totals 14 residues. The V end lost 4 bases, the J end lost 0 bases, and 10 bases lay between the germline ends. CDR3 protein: CASSPQWDSYEQYF. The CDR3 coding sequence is TGTGCCAGCAGCCCGCAGTGGGACTCCTACGAGCAGTACTTC.

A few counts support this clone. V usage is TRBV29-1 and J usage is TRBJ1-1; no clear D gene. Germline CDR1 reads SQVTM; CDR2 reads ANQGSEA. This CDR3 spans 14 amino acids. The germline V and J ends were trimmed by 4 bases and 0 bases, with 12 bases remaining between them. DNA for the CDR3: TGCAGCGTTGTGGTCTCGTGGGTGAACACTGAAGCTTTCTTT. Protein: CSVVVSWVNTEAFF. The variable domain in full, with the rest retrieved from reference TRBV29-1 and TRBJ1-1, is SAVISQKPSRDICQRGTSLTIQCQVDSQVTMMFWYRQQPGQSLTLIATANQGSEATYESGFVIDKFPISRPNLTFSTLTVSNMSPEDSSIYLCSVVVSWVNTEAFFGQGTRLTVV.

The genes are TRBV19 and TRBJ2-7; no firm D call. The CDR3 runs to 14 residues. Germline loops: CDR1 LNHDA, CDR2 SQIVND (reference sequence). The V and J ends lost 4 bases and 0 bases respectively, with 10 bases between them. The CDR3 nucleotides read TGTGCCAGTAGTACAGGTGGAAGCTCCTACGAGCAGTACTTC. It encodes CASSTGGSSYEQYF. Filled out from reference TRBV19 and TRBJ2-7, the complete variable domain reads DGGITQSPKYLFRKEGQNVTLSCEQNLNHDAMYWYRQDPGQGLRLIYYSQIVNDFQKGDIAEGYSVSREKKESFPLTVTSAQKNPTAFYLCASSTGGSSYEQYFGPGTRLTVT.

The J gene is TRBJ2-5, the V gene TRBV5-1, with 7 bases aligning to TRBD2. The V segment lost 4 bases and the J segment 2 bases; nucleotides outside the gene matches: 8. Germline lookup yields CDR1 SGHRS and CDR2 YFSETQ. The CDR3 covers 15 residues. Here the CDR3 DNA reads TGCGCCAGCAGCCGCGGGAGTCCCCCACAAGAGACCCAGTACTTC. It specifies CASSRGSPPQETQYF.

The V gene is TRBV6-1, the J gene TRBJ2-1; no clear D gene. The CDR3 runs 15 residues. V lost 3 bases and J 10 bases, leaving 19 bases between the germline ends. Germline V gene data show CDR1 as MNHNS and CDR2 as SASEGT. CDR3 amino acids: CASSEEYYRVGEQFF. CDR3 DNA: TGTGCCAGCAGTGAGGAGTATTACAGAGTAGGGGAGCAGTTCTTC.

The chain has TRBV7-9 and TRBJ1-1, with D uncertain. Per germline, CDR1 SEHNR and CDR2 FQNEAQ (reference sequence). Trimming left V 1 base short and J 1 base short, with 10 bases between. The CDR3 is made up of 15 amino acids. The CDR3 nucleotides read TGTGCCAGCAGCTTAGTAGTCCTCCAGAACACTGAAGCTTTCTTT. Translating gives CASSLVVLQNTEAFF.

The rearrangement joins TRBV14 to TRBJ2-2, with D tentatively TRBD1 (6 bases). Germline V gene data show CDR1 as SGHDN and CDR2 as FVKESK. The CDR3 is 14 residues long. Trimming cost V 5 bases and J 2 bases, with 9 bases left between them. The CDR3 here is CASSGQINTGELFF. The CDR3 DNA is TGTGCCAGCAGCGGACAGATCAACACCGGGGAGCTGTTTTTT.

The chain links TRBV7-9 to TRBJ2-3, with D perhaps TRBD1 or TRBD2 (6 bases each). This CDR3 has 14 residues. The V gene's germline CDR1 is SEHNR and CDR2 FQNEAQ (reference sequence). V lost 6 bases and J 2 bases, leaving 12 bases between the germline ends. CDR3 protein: CASRVGGPTDTQYF. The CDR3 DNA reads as TGTGCCAGCAGGGTAGGGGGGCCCACAGATACGCAGTATTTT. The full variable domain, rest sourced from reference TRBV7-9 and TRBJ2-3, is DTGVSQNPRHKITKRGQNVTFRCDPISEHNRLYWYRQTLGQGPEFLTYFQNEAQLEKSRLLSDRFSAERPKGSFSTLEIQRTEQGDSAMYLCASRVGGPTDTQYFGPGTRLTVL.

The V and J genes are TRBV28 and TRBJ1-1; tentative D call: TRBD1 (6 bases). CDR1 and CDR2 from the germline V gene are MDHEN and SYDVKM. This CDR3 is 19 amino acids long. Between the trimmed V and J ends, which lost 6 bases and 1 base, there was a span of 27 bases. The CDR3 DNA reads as TGTGCCAGCAGACAGCCAACGTTTTGGGTCGGGACATCGAACACTGAAGCTTTCTTT. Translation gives CASRQPTFWVGTSNTEAFF.

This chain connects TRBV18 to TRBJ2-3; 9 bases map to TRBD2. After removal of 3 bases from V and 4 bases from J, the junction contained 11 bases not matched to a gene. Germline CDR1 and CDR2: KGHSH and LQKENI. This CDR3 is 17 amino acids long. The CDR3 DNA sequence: TGTGCCAGCTCACCTTATGCACCGGGACTAGCCTCAGATACGCAGTATTTT. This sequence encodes CASSPYAPGLASDTQYF.

CDR3 protein: CASRGTYANTGELFF. The CDR3 nucleotides read TGTGCCAGCAGAGGGACGTATGCGAACACCGGGGAGCTGTTTTTT. The chain couples TRBV6-6 to TRBJ2-2; D possibly uses TRBD1 or TRBD2 (5 bases each). Germline assignment: CDR1 MNHNY and CDR2 SVGAGI (reference sequence). V lost 6 bases and J 0 bases, leaving 11 bases between the germline ends. The CDR3 runs 15 residues.

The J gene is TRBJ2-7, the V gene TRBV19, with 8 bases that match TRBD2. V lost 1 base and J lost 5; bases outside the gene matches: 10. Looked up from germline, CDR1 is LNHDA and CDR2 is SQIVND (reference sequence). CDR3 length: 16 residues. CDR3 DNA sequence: TGTGCCAGTAGTATAGTTGGTAGCGGGATAACCGACGAGCAGTACTTC. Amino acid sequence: CASSIVGSGITDEQYF.

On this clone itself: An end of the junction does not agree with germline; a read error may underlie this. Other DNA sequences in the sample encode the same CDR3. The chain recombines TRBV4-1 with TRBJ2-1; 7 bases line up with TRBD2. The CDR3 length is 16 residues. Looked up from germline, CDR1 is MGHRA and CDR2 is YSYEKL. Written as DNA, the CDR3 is TGCGCCAGCAGCCAAGACGACGGGAGGTCCTACAATGAGCAATTCTTC. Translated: CASSQDDGRSYNEQFF.

The CDR3 DNA sequence: TGCGCCAGCTCGCCAGGCGGGGTTAATGAGCAGTTCTTC. Its protein product is CASSPGGVNEQFF. The V call is TRBV5-1, the J call TRBJ2-1; tentatively, D is TRBD2 (6 bases). This CDR3 region has 13 residues. Per the germline V gene, CDR1 is SGHRS and CDR2 is YFSETQ. V was trimmed by 7 bases and J by 7 bases, leaving 15 bases between them.

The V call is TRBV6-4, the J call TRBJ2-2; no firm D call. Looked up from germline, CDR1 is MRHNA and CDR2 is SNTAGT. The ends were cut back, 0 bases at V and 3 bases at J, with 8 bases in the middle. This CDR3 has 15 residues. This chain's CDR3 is CASSDSPDDTGELFF. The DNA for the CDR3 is TGTGCCAGCAGTGACTCGCCAGACGACACCGGGGAGCTGTTTTTT.

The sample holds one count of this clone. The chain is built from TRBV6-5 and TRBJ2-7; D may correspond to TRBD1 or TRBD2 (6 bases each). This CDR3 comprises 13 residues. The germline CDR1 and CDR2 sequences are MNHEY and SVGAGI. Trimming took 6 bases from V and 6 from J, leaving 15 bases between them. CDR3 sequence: CASRLFRGGEQYF. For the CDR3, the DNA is TGTGCCAGCAGGCTGTTCAGGGGAGGCGAGCAGTACTTC.

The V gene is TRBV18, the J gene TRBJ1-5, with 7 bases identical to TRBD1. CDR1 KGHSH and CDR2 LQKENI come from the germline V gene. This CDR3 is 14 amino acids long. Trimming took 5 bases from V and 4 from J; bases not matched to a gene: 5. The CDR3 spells CASSSVRGNQPQHF. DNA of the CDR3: TGTGCCAGCTCATCTGTCAGGGGGAATCAGCCCCAGCATTTT.

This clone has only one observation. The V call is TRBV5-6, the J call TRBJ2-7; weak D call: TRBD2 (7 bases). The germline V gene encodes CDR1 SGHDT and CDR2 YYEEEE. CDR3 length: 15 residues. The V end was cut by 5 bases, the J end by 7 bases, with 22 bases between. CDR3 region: CASSYTGRGSLEQYF. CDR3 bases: TGTGCCAGCAGTTATACAGGGCGGGGGAGTCTGGAGCAGTACTTC.

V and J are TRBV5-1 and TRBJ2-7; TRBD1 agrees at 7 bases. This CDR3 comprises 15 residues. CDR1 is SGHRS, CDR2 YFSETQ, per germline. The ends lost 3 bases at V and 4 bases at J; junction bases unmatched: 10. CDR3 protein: CASSSPGQGVYEQYF. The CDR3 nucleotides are TGCGCCAGCAGCTCCCCGGGGCAGGGGGTATACGAGCAGTACTTC.

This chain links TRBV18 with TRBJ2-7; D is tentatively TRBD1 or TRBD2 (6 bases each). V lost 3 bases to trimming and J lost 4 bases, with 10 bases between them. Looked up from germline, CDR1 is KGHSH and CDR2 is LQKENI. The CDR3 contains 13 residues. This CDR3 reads CASSPGGGYEQYF. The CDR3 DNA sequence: TGTGCCAGCTCACCGGGGGGCGGGTACGAGCAGTACTTC.

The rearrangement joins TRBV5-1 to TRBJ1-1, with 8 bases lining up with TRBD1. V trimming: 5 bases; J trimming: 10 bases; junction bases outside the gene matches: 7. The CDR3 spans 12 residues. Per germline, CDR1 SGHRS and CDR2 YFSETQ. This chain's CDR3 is CASSQGAGLAFF. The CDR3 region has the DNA TGCGCCAGCAGTCAGGGGGCAGGTTTAGCTTTCTTT. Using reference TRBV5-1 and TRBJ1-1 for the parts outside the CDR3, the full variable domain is KAGVTQTPRYLIKTRGQQVTLSCSPISGHRSVSWYQQTPGQGLQFLFEYFSETQRNKGNFPGRFSGRQFSNSRSEMNVSTLELGDSALYLCASSQGAGLAFFGQGTRLTVV.